The present TCR beta chain was sequenced within a study of shared clonotypes between healthy human individuals. Whole-study findings and limits: Genetic and exposure-history diversity was limited by the small donor number.

The assay was immunoSEQ multiplex PCR, and TCRdb's table has in-frame clones only and misses some. The sample yields over 400,000 clones, around 73% seen once. On this clone: Antigen: not known.

CDR3 size: 17 residues. The germline V gene encodes CDR1 LGHNA and CDR2 YNFKEQ. Losses at the gene ends were 0 bases for V and 9 bases for J; bases not matched to a gene: 12. Sample: PBMCs. This rearrangement joins TRBV4-2 to TRBJ2-1; 9 bases are shared with TRBD2. The clonotype was recovered from a woman between 35 and 50 years old in good health. Some clones in this sample may be carry-over from other donors' samples. The CDR3 region has the DNA TGTGCCAGCAGCCAAGATGTGGCGGGAGGGCCAGGGGGTGAGCAGTTCTTC. It encodes CASSQDVAGGPGGEQFF.